The 8 T cell receptor beta chains presented below share a single source sample, sequenced in a study of control samples from healthy donors and cancer patients (dated by TCRdb to 2020 to 2022). Libraries were made using the immunoSEQ multiplex PCR assay. In its TCRdb copy, this immuneACCESS table keeps in-frame sequences only and misses some clones. Where compared with another copy, unresolved V genes explain less than half of these, and the others have no known cause. The sample profile shows about 89,000 clones; more than 70% of them were found once. Over 2% of the sample comes from the top ten. The sequencing sample was made of blood. These receptors were collected from a woman aged 40 to 55 in good health.

CDR3 DNA: TGCGCCAGCAGCCAAGGACAGGCCTACGAGCAGTACTTC. Residues: CASSQGQAYEQYF. The genes are TRBV4-3 and TRBJ2-7; a weak D match, TRBD1 (6 bases). In germline, CDR1 is LGHNA, CDR2 YSLEER. The CDR3 is made up of 13 amino acids. V was cut by 1 base and J by 2 bases, with 6 bases left in between.

The chain carries TRBV6-2 or TRBV6-3 and TRBJ2-3; 7 positions agree with TRBD2. Germline CDR1 and CDR2: MNHEY and SVGEGT. The ends lost 6 bases at V and 1 base at J; junction bases unmatched: 10. The CDR3 is 16 residues long. CDR3 nucleotides: TGTGCCAGCAGCCTCCTAGGGGCGGGGGGCACAGATACGCAGTATTTT. Its protein is CASSLLGAGGTDTQYF.

The chain is built from TRBV6-5 and TRBJ1-2, with 8 bases lining up with TRBD1. CDR1 and CDR2 (germline): MNHEY, SVGAGI. The ends lost 6 bases at V and 7 bases at J; junction bases unmatched: 4. CDR3 size: 12 residues. The CDR3 DNA reads TGTGCCAGCAGGGCGACAGGGGTTGGCTACACCTTC. This codes for CASRATGVGYTF.

The chain links TRBV9 to TRBJ1-1; no reliable D call. Germline loops: CDR1 SGDLS, CDR2 YYNGEE. V was shortened by 4 bases and J by 8 bases, with 12 bases between the two germline ends. The CDR3 is made up of 12 amino acids. The CDR3 coding sequence is TGTGCCAGCAGCCCGGCGGAGTCGGAAGCTTTCTTT. Amino acids: CASSPAESEAFF.

The V call is TRBV9, the J call TRBJ2-2; D remains ambiguous. Per the germline V gene, CDR1 is SGDLS and CDR2 is YYNGEE. The CDR3 length is 16 residues. Trimming took off 0 bases at V and 2 bases at J, with 11 bases between the two ends. The CDR3: CASSVGLADNTGELFF. The CDR3, as DNA: TGTGCCAGCAGCGTAGGTTTGGCAGATAACACCGGGGAGCTGTTTTTT. Using reference TRBV9 and TRBJ2-2 for the parts outside the CDR3, the full variable domain is DSGVTQTPKHLITATGQRVTLRCSPRSGDLSVYWYQQSLDQGLQFLIQYYNGEERAKGNILERFSAQQFPDLHSELNLSSLELGDSALYFCASSVGLADNTGELFFGEGSRLTVL.

The V and J genes are TRBV15 and TRBJ2-3, with 8 bases that match TRBD1. Germline CDR1 reads LNHNV; CDR2 reads YYDKDF (reference sequence). CDR3 length: 16 amino acids. J was trimmed by 4 bases and V by 0 bases; bases with no gene match: 6. The CDR3 coding sequence is TGTGCCACCAGCAGAGATGCAGGGGGCTTGGCAGATACGCAGTATTTT. Encoded protein: CATSRDAGGLADTQYF.

V usage is TRBV18 and J usage is TRBJ2-1, with 13 nucleotides matching TRBD2. Germline V gene lookup returns CDR1 KGHSH and CDR2 LQKENI. The J segment lost 0 bases and the V segment lost 6 bases, leaving 11 bases of the junction unmatched. The CDR3 loop spans 19 amino acids. DNA of the CDR3: TGTGCCAGCTCTCTACGACTAGCGGGGGGCACTCTCTCCTACAATGAGCAGTTCTTC. Protein sequence: CASSLRLAGGTLSYNEQFF.

As regards this clone: This sample includes further DNA sequences coding for the same CDR3. CDR3: CASSLGGGTEAFF. CDR3 sequence (DNA): TGTGCCAGCAGCTTAGGAGGGGGGACTGAAGCTTTCTTT. The V gene is TRBV7-8, the J gene TRBJ1-1; tentative D call: TRBD1 (6 bases). The CDR3 runs 13 residues. The germline gives CDR1 SGHVS, CDR2 FQNEAQ. Trimming left V 1 base short and J 5 bases short, with 8 bases between.